Below are 24 T cell receptor beta chains sequenced from a single sample in a study of shared T cell receptors in the human thymus. Data came from immunoSEQ multiplex PCR; TCRdb stores just in-frame clones and leaves some out. The sample has 540,000 or so clones; about four fifths are singletons. These data were also filed under a second study, of human thymus T cells.

Source material: thymocytes. The receptors were sampled from a boy under three years old with a congenital heart defect.

The V and J genes are TRBV27 and TRBJ2-2; D is possibly TRBD2 (5 bases). Trimming left V 6 bases short and J 4 bases short, with 30 bases between. This CDR3 region has 20 residues. CDR1 is MNHEY, CDR2 SMNVEV, per germline (reference sequence). The CDR3 DNA reads as TGTGCCAGCAGCCCCTCAGGACGGACTTCTCATTCGGGAACCACCGGGGAGCTGTTTTTT. Encoded protein: CASSPSGRTSHSGTTGELFF.

V usage is TRBV27 and J usage is TRBJ2-5; TRBD2 aligns across 9 bases. The CDR3 is made up of 15 amino acids. Germline lookup yields CDR1 MNHEY and CDR2 SMNVEV (reference sequence). With 2 bases clipped from V and 5 bases from J, the junction kept 6 bases outside the gene matches. Written as DNA, the CDR3 is TGTGCCAGCAGTTTAAGCGGGGGGCGGTTGGAGACCCAGTACTTC. This gives the protein CASSLSGGRLETQYF.

The chain has TRBV28 and TRBJ1-2, with 7 bases matching TRBD1. This CDR3 spans 12 amino acids. CDR1 is MDHEN and CDR2 is SYDVKM in the germline V gene. Trimming at V came to 7 bases and at J to 3 bases, leaving 2 bases not matched to a gene. The CDR3 DNA is TGTGCCAGCACTCAGGGGGACTATGGCTACACCTTC. Amino acids: CASTQGDYGYTF.

This chain connects TRBV1 to TRBJ2-7; the table gives TRBD1 as D, unverified against the DNA. TRBV1 is a recognized pseudogene. The CDR3 totals 15 residues. The CDR3 loop is CTSSQLTGRVSEQYF. CDR3 DNA: TGCACCAGCAGCCAACTTACAGGGCGGGTGTCCGAGCAGTACTTC.

This clone was seen a few times. The chain uses TRBV6-6 and TRBJ2-1; 8 bases align to TRBD1. The germline V gene encodes CDR1 MNHNY and CDR2 SVGAGI (reference sequence). There are 16 residues in the CDR3. J lost 1 base, V lost 2 bases, and 4 bases had no gene match. CDR3 residues: CASSYPRGPSYNEQFF. Written as DNA, the CDR3 is TGTGCCAGCAGTTACCCCAGGGGGCCTTCCTACAATGAGCAGTTCTTC.

The J gene is TRBJ2-5, the V gene TRBV28, with 10 bases matching TRBD1. The germline gives CDR1 MDHEN, CDR2 SYDVKM. This CDR3 comprises 15 residues. V lost 5 bases, J lost 5 bases, and 8 bases stayed unmatched. For the CDR3, the DNA is TGTGCCAGCAGTGTCGACAGGGGGCGGGCGGAGACCCAGTACTTC. This gives the protein CASSVDRGRAETQYF.

V and J are TRBV15 and TRBJ2-7, with D possibly being TRBD1 (6 bases). Germline V gene sequence: CDR1 LNHNV, CDR2 YYDKDF (reference sequence). V shed 7 bases and J shed 1 base, with 11 bases lying between them. The CDR3 runs to 13 residues. The CDR3 nucleotides read TGTGCCACCAAAGACAGGTCTTCCTACGAGCAGTACTTC. Protein: CATKDRSSYEQYF.

The chain carries TRBV4-2 and TRBJ2-5, with 7 bases lining up with TRBD2. Per the germline V gene, CDR1 is LGHNA and CDR2 is YNFKEQ. The CDR3 length is 18 residues. With 1 base clipped from V and 7 bases from J, the junction kept 18 bases outside the gene matches. The CDR3 sequence: CASSQVPPQQRGLGTQYF. The CDR3, as DNA: TGTGCCAGCAGCCAAGTGCCCCCTCAGCAGCGGGGCCTTGGGACCCAGTACTTC.

The genes are TRBV6-5 and TRBJ2-3; D remains unclear. Looked up from germline, CDR1 is MNHEY and CDR2 is SVGAGI. The CDR3 is 13 amino acids. Trimming shortened V by 10 bases and J by 2 bases, and 13 bases separated the two germline ends. CDR3: CATSFGVTDTQYF. CDR3 sequence (DNA): TGTGCCACCTCCTTCGGTGTCACAGATACGCAGTATTTT.

This clone appeared a single time. The germline gene is not matched at one end of the junction; a read error may be the cause. This same CDR3 is encoded by further DNA sequences in the sample. The rearrangement links TRBV5-1 to TRBJ1-2; 9 positions agree with TRBD1. CDR3 size: 15 residues. CDR1 and CDR2 from the germline V gene are SGHRS and YFSETQ. CDR3 amino acids: CASSRTGANNYGYTF. The CDR3 DNA sequence: TGCGCCAGCAGCAGGACAGGGGCGAATAACTATGGCTACACTTTC. The complete variable domain, with remaining parts taken from reference TRBV5-1 and TRBJ1-2, reads KAGVTQTPRYLIKTRGQQVTLSCSPISGHRSVSWYQQTPGQGLQFLFEYFSETQRNKGNFPGRFSGRQFSNSRSEMNVSTLELGDSALYLCASSRTGANNYGYTFGSGTRLTVV.

The chain has TRBV11-3 and TRBJ1-1, with 10 bases lining up with TRBD1. The CDR3 is made up of 13 amino acids. The J segment lost 6 bases and the V segment lost 8 bases, leaving 6 bases of the junction unmatched. The germline V gene encodes CDR1 SGHNT and CDR2 YENEEA. The CDR3 DNA reads TGTGCCAGCGCCGCGGACAGGGGGGCTGAAGCTTTCTTT. Its protein product is CASAADRGAEAFF.

Note on this clone: Since no conserved phenylalanine or tryptophan closes the CDR3, a read error is the likely cause. The chain joins TRBV29-1 to TRBJ2-7, with TRBD1 matching 7 bases. Unmatched junction bases numbered 6, after V lost 5 bases and J lost 2 bases. The CDR3 is 13 residues long. From germline, CDR1 is SQVTM and CDR2 ANQGSEA. CDR3 coding DNA: TGCAGCGTTAGGGGGCACCTAACCTACGAGCAGTACCTC. Translation gives CSVRGHLTYEQYL.

The genes are TRBV27 and TRBJ2-7, with a tentative D call TRBD2 (5 bases). CDR1 MNHEY and CDR2 SMNVEV come from the germline V gene (reference sequence). V was clipped by 3 bases and J by 4 bases, with 13 bases between them. The CDR3 loop spans 14 amino acids. CDR3: CASSLGGRRYEQYF. The CDR3 nucleotides are TGTGCCAGCAGTTTGGGTGGGAGAAGGTACGAGCAGTACTTC.

In DNA, the CDR3 is TGCGCCAGCAGCCAAGTGGGGGACAAGGCAGTCTACGAGCAGTACTTC. It encodes CASSQVGDKAVYEQYF. The V call is TRBV4-3, the J call TRBJ2-7; a weak D match, TRBD1 (6 bases). This CDR3 is built from 16 residues. Germline loops: CDR1 LGHNA, CDR2 YSLEER. V was cut by 1 base and J by 3 bases, with 16 bases left in between.

V usage is TRBV19 and J usage is TRBJ1-1; 7 bases map to TRBD1. Germline CDR1 is LNHDA and CDR2 is SQIVND (reference sequence). V lost 5 bases and J lost 1; bases outside the gene matches: 7. The CDR3 covers 15 residues. The CDR3 sequence is CASSYRGLENTEAFF. Here the CDR3 DNA reads TGTGCCAGTAGTTACAGGGGATTAGAGAACACTGAAGCTTTCTTT.

V and J are TRBV28 and TRBJ2-1, with TRBD2 matching over 13 bases. The ends lost 5 bases at V and 6 bases at J; junction bases unmatched: 4. The CDR3 spans 15 residues. CDR1 and CDR2 (germline): MDHEN, SYDVKM. CDR3: CASSPLAGGGNEQFF. The CDR3 coding sequence is TGTGCCAGCAGTCCACTAGCGGGAGGGGGCAATGAGCAGTTCTTC.

The chain carries TRBV11-3 and TRBJ2-1; 11 bases agree with TRBD2. This CDR3 contains 17 residues. Per germline, CDR1 SGHNT and CDR2 YENEEA. V was pared by 5 bases and J by 1 base, with 7 bases of the junction left unmatched. For the CDR3, the DNA is TGTGCCAGCAGCCCCGGACTAGCGGGTATTTCCTACAATGAGCAGTTCTTC. Protein sequence: CASSPGLAGISYNEQFF.

The CDR3 DNA reads TGTGCCAGCAGAGGGAGATTAGCCAAAAACATTCAGTACTTC. Amino acids: CASRGRLAKNIQYF. This chain links TRBV21-1 with TRBJ2-4; the tabulated D call, TRBD2, remains unverified against the DNA. TRBV21-1 is a pseudogene locus. This CDR3 is built from 14 residues.

The rearrangement joins TRBV5-5 to TRBJ2-7, with a tentative D call TRBD2 (6 bases). Looked up from germline, CDR1 is SGHKS and CDR2 is YYEKEE (reference sequence). The V end was cut by 2 bases, the J end by 8 bases, with 14 bases between. The CDR3 extends over 13 amino acids. The CDR3 protein is CASSFTSLLKQYF. CDR3 DNA: TGTGCCAGCAGCTTTACTAGCCTCCTTAAGCAGTACTTC.

CDR3 in DNA: TGTGCCAGCAGCGGCGAGCCGGGACAGGGGACAAAAGAGACCCAGTACTTC. Amino acid sequence: CASSGEPGQGTKETQYF. The chain has TRBV14 and TRBJ2-5; 10 positions match TRBD1. Germline V gene lookup returns CDR1 SGHDN and CDR2 FVKESK. The J segment lost 3 bases and the V segment lost 5 bases, leaving 12 bases of the junction unmatched. This CDR3 is built from 17 residues.

The V gene is TRBV30, the J gene TRBJ2-7, with 7 bases that match TRBD2. CDR1 is GTSNPN and CDR2 is SVGIG in the germline V gene (reference sequence). The length of the CDR3 is 14 residues. V gave up 4 bases and J gave up 0 bases; unmatched junction bases: 6. This CDR3 reads CAWNKRDYSYEQYF. CDR3 DNA sequence: TGTGCCTGGAATAAGCGGGACTACTCCTACGAGCAGTACTTC.

The chain couples TRBV28 to TRBJ1-1; tentatively, D is TRBD1 (6 bases). The CDR3 runs 19 residues. Germline V lookup: CDR1 MDHEN, CDR2 SYDVKM. Trimming took 5 bases from V and 6 from J, leaving 31 bases between them. The CDR3 spells CASSLVCRDTAIWRPEAFF. The CDR3 coding sequence is TGTGCCAGCAGTCTCGTATGCCGGGACACTGCAATCTGGCGCCCTGAAGCTTTCTTT. The whole variable domain, filled in from reference TRBV28 and TRBJ1-1, reads DVKVTQSSRYLVKRTGEKVFLECVQDMDHENMFWYRQDPGLGLRLIYFSYDVKMKEKGDIPEGYSVSREKKERFSLILESASTNQTSMYLCASSLVCRDTAIWRPEAFFGQGTRLTVV.

J is TRBJ2-5 and V is TRBV7-7; D may be TRBD1 (5 bases). The ends were cut back, 4 bases at V and 3 bases at J, with 18 bases in the middle. The CDR3 has 16 residues. CDR1 SSHAT and CDR2 FNYEAQ come from the germline V gene (reference sequence). In nucleotides, the CDR3 is TGTGCCAGCAGCTCACTGACAGTGGGCCTAAAAGAGACCCAGTACTTC. Protein sequence: CASSSLTVGLKETQYF.

The V gene is TRBV10-3, the J gene TRBJ1-3; D ambiguous. CDR3 length: 12 residues. The V end was cut by 8 bases, the J end by 4 bases, with 9 bases between. In germline, CDR1 is ENHRY, CDR2 SYGVKD. CDR3: CAIGGSGNTIYF. CDR3 nucleotides: TGTGCCATCGGAGGGTCCGGAAACACCATATATTTT.